The clone carrying this T cell receptor beta chain occurred many times. The antigen is not known. CDR3 regions of TCR beta were amplified from RNA transcripts. RT-PCR was first run with HTBI primers, then multiplex PCR in a second round. TCRdb fed the multiplex PCR reads into MiXCR, producing one record per CDR3 protein. This sample has 200,000 to 250,000 distinct CDR3 sequences, with around a fifth found just once. An approximately 9.8 ml volume of fresh peripheral blood provided the PBMCs. The CDR3 runs 13 residues. Germline V gene sequence: CDR1 SNHLY, CDR2 FYNNEI. V gave up 4 bases and J gave up 5 bases, with 11 bases separating them. This record belongs to a study of Graves' ophthalmopathy and Graves' hyperthyroidism. Notes on the study in general: The model predicted progression of ophthalmopathy with a sensitivity of roughly 70%, and its specificity was approximately 77%. Most expanded clonotypes from thyroid (those above 0.001 frequency) were also found in blood.

Sequencing was carried out using peripheral blood. V usage is TRBV2 and J usage is TRBJ2-5, with D maybe TRBD2 (5 bases). The sequence came from a woman between 50 and 59 years old with Graves' ophthalmopathy. The CDR3 DNA is TGTGCCAGCAGTGTCGAGGGTGGGGAGACCCAGTACTTC. It translates to CASSVEGGETQYF.